This TCR beta chain was sequenced during a study of T cells after yellow fever vaccination. Using its own MiXCR run on the 5' RACE reads, TCRdb lists one record per CDR3 protein. The sample lists under 200,000 distinct CDR3 sequences; approximately 6.8% were seen once. This clonotype was detected many times. The germline V gene encodes CDR1 MNHEY and CDR2 SVGAGI. The CDR3 runs to 13 residues. The V gene lost 4 bases and the J gene lost 5 bases, with 11 bases spanning the gap. Sequenced material: CD4+ T cells sorted from PBMCs, taken 5 to 6 days after the first yellow fever vaccination. The TCR comes from a man between 18 and 35 years old who received the YFV17D yellow fever vaccine. V usage is TRBV6-5 and J usage is TRBJ2-5, with a possible D match to TRBD2 (7 bases). The CDR3 sequence is CASSWGGAETQYF. The CDR3 DNA sequence: TGTGCCAGCAGTTGGGGGGGGGCTGAGACCCAGTACTTC.